Below, one T cell receptor beta chain is given with its context. The data derive from a study of blood T cell repertoires in COVID-19. Study overall: The analysed material was cDNA or gDNA that came from T cells, B-cell-depleted T cells, or PBMCs.

Original processing methods: Estimation of nucleated cell counts was performed using reference gene primer amplification. The method was immunoSEQ multiplex PCR; TCRdb's version includes in-frame clones alone and lacks a portion of them. V, J and clone size are taken as reported in that table, and D and trimming were inferred from the DNA itself. Seen here are over 300,000 clones, roughly nine tenths observed once, and the top ten hold approximately 6%. Participant age was about 18 to 89 years, and participants resided in 25 or so US areas. In assigning cohorts, the study relied on participant-reported clinical history. In germline, CDR1 is KGHSH, CDR2 LQKENI. V was shortened by 4 bases and J by 4 bases, with 14 bases between the two germline ends. This CDR3 region has 15 residues.

Sample: PBMCs or T cells enriched from blood (not recorded which). The chain employs TRBV18 and TRBJ1-5; D ambiguous. The TCR comes from a woman aged 25 to 39 who had recovered from COVID-19. The DNA of the CDR3 is TGTGCCAGCTCACTAGACCGGGATATAAATCAGCCCCAGCATTTT. Amino acid sequence: CASSLDRDINQPQHF.